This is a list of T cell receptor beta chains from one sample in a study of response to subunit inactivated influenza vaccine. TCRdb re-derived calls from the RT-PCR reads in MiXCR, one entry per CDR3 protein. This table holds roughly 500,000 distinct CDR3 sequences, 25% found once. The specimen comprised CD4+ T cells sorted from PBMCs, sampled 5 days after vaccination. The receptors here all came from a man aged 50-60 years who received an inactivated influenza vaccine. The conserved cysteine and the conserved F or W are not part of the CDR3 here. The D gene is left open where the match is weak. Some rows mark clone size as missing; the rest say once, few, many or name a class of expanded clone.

cdr3_aa: ASSARTSGSEQF; clone_size: few; j_call: TRBJ2-1; v_call: TRBV2; d_call: NA
cdr3_aa: ASSLDRTYNSPLH; clone_size: few; j_call: TRBJ1-6; v_call: TRBV5-1; d_call: TRBD1
cdr3_aa: ASGLTLGEQY; clone_size: few; j_call: TRBJ2-7; v_call: TRBV2; d_call: NA
cdr3_aa: SAIPHPGPEQF; clone_size: NA; j_call: TRBJ2-1; v_call: TRBV20-1; d_call: NA
cdr3_aa: ASSLVPSGHTDTQY; clone_size: NA; j_call: TRBJ2-3; v_call: TRBV7-8; d_call: TRBD2
cdr3_aa: ASSFGGGNSPLH; clone_size: NA; j_call: TRBJ1-6; v_call: TRBV7-2; d_call: NA
cdr3_aa: ASSFHSGRISYEQY; clone_size: NA; j_call: TRBJ2-7; v_call: TRBV28; d_call: TRBD2
cdr3_aa: ASSNGPSYEQY; clone_size: NA; j_call: TRBJ2-7; v_call: TRBV5-1; d_call: NA
cdr3_aa: ASSPQSGEQF; clone_size: NA; j_call: TRBJ2-1; v_call: TRBV7-6; d_call: NA
cdr3_aa: ASSPRPPNYEQY; clone_size: few; j_call: TRBJ2-7; v_call: TRBV28; d_call: NA
cdr3_aa: ASRGTGSNYGYT; clone_size: few; j_call: TRBJ1-2; v_call: TRBV28; d_call: TRBD1
cdr3_aa: ASSYSRGFTDTQY; clone_size: few; j_call: TRBJ2-3; v_call: TRBV6-5; d_call: NA
cdr3_aa: ASSPGPLGYT; clone_size: NA; j_call: TRBJ1-2; v_call: TRBV7-9; d_call: NA
cdr3_aa: ASSPGTDGNQPQH; clone_size: NA; j_call: TRBJ1-5; v_call: TRBV7-2; d_call: TRBD1
cdr3_aa: ASSSSSGSEQF; clone_size: few; j_call: TRBJ2-1; v_call: TRBV11-2; d_call: TRBD2
cdr3_aa: ASRQGQAYGYT; clone_size: NA; j_call: TRBJ1-2; v_call: TRBV6-6; d_call: TRBD1
cdr3_aa: ASSLVRGRTYEQY; clone_size: once; j_call: TRBJ2-7; v_call: TRBV7-2; d_call: TRBD1
cdr3_aa: ASRDGQGGIHEQY; clone_size: few; j_call: TRBJ2-7; v_call: TRBV19; d_call: NA
cdr3_aa: SVEDTWVSRGHRPEETQF; clone_size: NA; j_call: NA; v_call: TRBV29-1; d_call: NA
cdr3_aa: AWSYGLAGGLGQF; clone_size: few; j_call: TRBJ2-1; v_call: TRBV30; d_call: TRBD2
cdr3_aa: ASSRDYGGNEQF; clone_size: few; j_call: TRBJ2-1; v_call: TRBV5-5; d_call: NA
cdr3_aa: ASSLYVDEAF; clone_size: NA; j_call: TRBJ1-1; v_call: TRBV12-3/TRBV12-4; d_call: NA
cdr3_aa: ASRTTGRRSSYEQY; clone_size: NA; j_call: TRBJ2-7; v_call: TRBV6-2/TRBV6-3; d_call: NA
cdr3_aa: ATSRVQFLDEQY; clone_size: NA; j_call: TRBJ2-7; v_call: TRBV15; d_call: NA
cdr3_aa: ASTNRAPETQY; clone_size: NA; j_call: TRBJ2-5; v_call: TRBV28; d_call: NA
cdr3_aa: ASSYRLAGQYEQF; clone_size: NA; j_call: TRBJ2-1; v_call: TRBV6-5; d_call: NA
cdr3_aa: ATSSGVTSSYEQY; clone_size: few; j_call: TRBJ2-7; v_call: TRBV15; d_call: NA
cdr3_aa: ASRISLADTSTDTQY; clone_size: few; j_call: TRBJ2-3; v_call: TRBV5-6; d_call: TRBD2
cdr3_aa: ASSVSNQETQY; clone_size: NA; j_call: TRBJ2-5; v_call: TRBV5-1; d_call: NA